These 5 T cell receptor beta chains were all obtained from the same sample, sequenced in a study of cytomegalovirus exposure and HLA in healthy donors. A multiplex PCR was run with 60 Vbeta primers and 13 Jbeta primers. Sequenced by immunoSEQ multiplex PCR; TCRdb stores in-frame clones only, minus some. The profile shows under 300,000 clones, 72% of them singletons. Input material: PBMCs. The receptors here all came from a female donor in good health and CMV-seronegative.

This clone occurred a few times. The chain carries TRBV28 and TRBJ2-3, with 10 bases fitting TRBD1. Germline-derived CDR1 and CDR2 are MDHEN and SYDVKM. CDR3 size: 15 residues. After removal of 5 bases from V and 5 bases from J, the junction contained 7 bases not matched to a gene. The CDR3 DNA is TGTGCCAGCAGTGCGACAGGGGGCATGGTAGATACGCAGTATTTT. Encoded protein: CASSATGGMVDTQYF.

This clone was picked up a small number of times. CDR3 nucleotides: TGTGCCAGCAGTCCGACGCAGGGGAGAGTTGAAAAACTGTTTTTT. Protein product: CASSPTQGRVEKLFF. This sequence joins TRBV28 and TRBJ1-4, with D possibly being TRBD1 (6 bases). Trimming shortened V by 5 bases and J by 7 bases, and 17 bases separated the two germline ends. This CDR3 is 15 amino acids long. Germline lookup yields CDR1 MDHEN and CDR2 SYDVKM.

The chain combines TRBV5-6 with TRBJ1-2, with a weak D call TRBD1 (6 bases). Germline CDR1 and CDR2: SGHDT and YYEEEE. The CDR3 is made up of 13 amino acids. Trimming pared 5 bases from V and 4 bases from J, leaving 12 bases between. The CDR3 region is CASRGRDTYGYTF. CDR3 in DNA: TGTGCCAGCAGGGGACGGGACACCTATGGCTACACCTTC.

The gene calls are TRBV4-1 and TRBJ1-4, with D unclear. The CDR3 runs 13 residues. The V gene lost 1 base and the J gene lost 8 bases, with 8 bases spanning the gap. The germline V gene encodes CDR1 MGHRA and CDR2 YSYEKL. CDR3 DNA: TGCGCCAGCAGCCAAGTGTTTCAGGAAAAACTGTTTTTT. This translates into CASSQVFQEKLFF.

V usage is TRBV27 and J usage is TRBJ2-3; no definite D call. The CDR3 has 15 amino acids. Germline loops: CDR1 MNHEY, CDR2 SMNVEV (reference sequence). V lost 8 bases and J lost 2, with 17 bases in between. In DNA, the CDR3 is TGTGCCAGCTGCCCGTGGCAGGCGATCACAGATACGCAGTATTTT. As protein: CASCPWQAITDTQYF.